Described below is a single TCR beta chain sequence and its context. The antigen it binds to is not known. The input lacks base qualities; no much larger clone sits a single base away. RNA was extracted with the RNeasy kit and 0.5 to 1 ug was reverse transcribed using random hexamers. TCR beta CDR3 regions were amplified with the immunoSEQ multiplex PCR assay covering 54 Vbeta and 13 Jbeta segments. Bias from PCR amplification was corrected by using a synthetic template baseline for primer optimization and for computational correction. The source study handled its data this way. Reads were annotated to V, D and J genes according to IMGT and were analyzed with immunoSEQ Analyzer, with only productive sequences retained. Clonality was computed as one minus Shannon entropy normalized by log2 of the number of productive unique sequences. For each patient and control, public and private clones were evaluated among the 100 most prevalent clones. Susac-specific clones were defined as absent from healthy and MS cohorts, around 1,000 published viral clones and other ImmuneACCESS disease sequences. TCRdb ran its own pipeline on the public reads, namely fastp trimming at Q25 and MiXCR clone calling, and kept in-frame beta chains. Rows with a matching CDR3 protein are joined into one entry that keeps the most common DNA and genes. It is TCRdb's table, rather than the study itself, that gives the V and J calls and clone size. Here the sample has approximately 300,000 distinct CDR3 sequences; over 75% occur a single time. Together, the top ten hold approximately 0.2% of the sample.

Peripheral blood CD8+ and CD4+ T cells from healthy donors, Susac syndrome patients and multiple sclerosis patients were profiled by high-throughput TCR beta sequencing. The multiple sclerosis controls were treatment-naive patients whose relapsing-remitting disease, either stable or active, fulfilled the revised McDonald criteria. Bulk CD8+ and CD4+ T cells were purified by magnetic negative isolation, whereas CD8+ TEMRA cells were enriched by FACS. Blood was drawn into EDTA tubes, processed within 24 hours, and PBMCs were isolated by density gradient centrifugation. PBMCs intended for TCR sequencing were frozen in liquid nitrogen and were later thawed in a 37 degrees C water bath. Purity of sorted or isolated CD4+, CD8+ and CD8+ TEMRA cells was at least 90%. V lost 3 bases and J lost 10 bases, and the count of bases not matched to a germline gene is 9. The CDR3, cysteine through phenylalanine, is 14 amino acids long. CDR3 DNA is the only sequence kept; it has 42 bases, read in frame from the first base. The germline V gene supplies CDR1 SGDLS and CDR2 YYNGEE.

The data stem from a study of CD8 T cells in Susac syndrome (dated by TCRdb to the late 2010s). As for the study more broadly: Repertoire sequencing was used to test whether CD8+ T cell activation and differentiation in Susac syndrome was antigen driven. CD8+ T cell repertoire clonality was compared between around eleven healthy donors, some 14 Susac syndrome patients and 15 multiple sclerosis patients. The investigation overall reported the following: The TCR sequencing and HLA analysis was acknowledged to have included a relatively small number of individuals.

The chain joins TRBV9 to TRBJ1-5, with 8 bases matching TRBD1. The source of this sequence is a human donor with multiple sclerosis. The sequencing input was CD8+ T cells from PBMCs. The CDR3 in this case is CASSAALTGGPQHF. The sequenced DNA is TGTGCCAGCAGCGCCGCTCTAACAGGGGGTCCCCAGCATTTT.